This T cell receptor (beta chain) is drawn from a study of OX40 agonist ivuxolimab in advanced cancers. Study-level background: Patients took ivuxolimab, an agonistic anti-OX40 (CD134) antibody. Head and neck, renal cell, melanoma or hepatocellular carcinoma were the cancers that dose-escalation patients had. Study conclusions and caveats: With doses of 0.1-3.0 mg/kg, partial responders showed among the lowest clonal expansion. Blood T cells, both CD4+ and CD8+, expanded clonally by week 6 at 0.1 to 3.0 mg/kg.

Turning to this clone: Its target is not known.

Method: immunoSEQ multiplex PCR; TCRdb's copy keeps in-frame clones and lacks some. The sample has around 95,000 clones; about 92% are singletons. The sequence was collected from an adult with an advanced solid tumor such as melanoma, head and neck, liver or kidney cancer. Sample: CD4+ or CD8+ T cells sorted from blood, taken in a trial of the OX40 agonist ivuxolimab.

The CDR3 DNA follows: TGTGCCAGCAGTGAAAGTAGAGAGACCCAGTACTTC. Translating it yields CASSESRETQYF. The V and J genes are TRBV2 and TRBJ2-5, with unresolved D. V was pared by 2 bases and J by 4 bases, with 5 bases between. Germline V lookup: CDR1 SNHLY, CDR2 FYNNEI. The CDR3 loop spans 12 amino acids.